This entry lists 10 T cell receptor beta chains sequenced from one sample in a study of T cells after yellow fever vaccination. In TCRdb, the 5' RACE reads were re-called with MiXCR into one record per CDR3 protein. This repertoire shows about 300,000 distinct CDR3 sequences, roughly 6.8% found once; its top ten account for over 15%. The sample in question was PBMCs, obtained more than 40 days after the first yellow fever vaccination. Receptor source: a young man who received the YFV17D yellow fever vaccine.

The table lists this clonotype with a few counts. Compared with germline, one end of the junction differs, possibly owing to a read error. The CDR3 spells CASSLAVNSPLHF. CDR3 DNA sequence: TGTGCCAGCAGTCTAGCGGTTAATTCACCCCTCCACTTT. This chain uses TRBV12-3 or TRBV12-4 with TRBJ1-6; no clear D. The CDR3 is 13 amino acids.

This clonotype was observed at least ten times. CDR3 DNA: TGCGCCAGCAGCTTTTGGGTCGGCTATGGCTACACCTTC. Amino acid sequence: CASSFWVGYGYTF. The chain is built from TRBV5-1 and TRBJ1-2; D is unresolved. Trimming removed 2 bases from V and 4 bases from J, with 9 bases in between. The V gene's germline CDR1 is SGHRS and CDR2 YFSETQ. The CDR3 loop spans 13 amino acids.

The chain employs TRBV18 and TRBJ2-1; 7 nucleotides agree with TRBD1. Per germline, CDR1 KGHSH and CDR2 LQKENI. This CDR3 region has 14 residues. J lost 8 bases, V lost 6 bases, and 10 bases had no gene match. Here the CDR3 reads CASSRDRHSDEQFF. The CDR3 DNA is TGTGCCAGCTCTCGGGACAGACACTCGGATGAGCAGTTCTTC. Variable domain in full (rest from reference TRBV18 and TRBJ2-1): NAGVMQNPRHLVRRRGQEARLRCSPMKGHSHVYWYRQLPEEGLKFMVYLQKENIIDESGMPKERFSAEFPKEGPSILRIQQVVRGDSAAYFCASSRDRHSDEQFFGPGTRLTVL.

The chain uses TRBV7-3 and TRBJ1-2; D unclear. The V and J ends lost 5 bases and 3 bases respectively, with 16 bases between them. The CDR3 extends over 15 amino acids. Germline-derived CDR1 and CDR2 are SGHTA and FQGTGA. The CDR3 bases are TGTGCCAGCAGCCTGAGGCCTGGCGGGGACTATGGCTACACCTTC. This encodes CASSLRPGGDYGYTF.

The chain recombines TRBV5-5 with TRBJ2-2, with D unresolved. Germline CDR1 is SGHKS and CDR2 is YYEKEE (reference sequence). The V and J ends lost 1 base and 6 bases respectively, with 16 bases between them. The CDR3 is 16 residues long. CDR3 DNA sequence: TGTGCCAGCAGCTTGAACCAGGATACCTGGGCCGGGGAGCTGTTTTTT. Translating gives CASSLNQDTWAGELFF. Complete variable domain (other parts from reference TRBV5-5 and TRBJ2-2): DAGVTQSPTHLIKTRGQQVTLRCSPISGHKSVSWYQQVLGQGPQFIFQYYEKEERGRGNFPDRFSARQFPNYSSELNVNALLLGDSALYLCASSLNQDTWAGELFFGEGSRLTVL.

This clonotype was observed a handful of times. The chain couples TRBV7-2 to TRBJ2-1; 8 nucleotides match TRBD2. V shed 1 base and J 5 bases; nucleotides not matched to a gene: 7. The CDR3 has 16 residues. Germline lookup yields CDR1 SGHTA and CDR2 FQGNSA. The CDR3 loop is CASSLVGTSGNNEQFF. The CDR3, as DNA: TGTGCCAGCAGCTTAGTGGGAACTAGCGGCAACAATGAGCAGTTCTTC.

The chain combines TRBV29-1 with TRBJ2-1; 12 nucleotides agree with TRBD2. Germline V gene data show CDR1 as SQVTM and CDR2 as ANQGSEA. The length of the CDR3 is 14 residues. V lost 5 bases, J lost 8 bases, and 7 bases stayed unmatched. CDR3 bases: TGCAGCGTTCGGACTAGCGGGGCGTTAGATGAGCAGTTCTTC. Its protein product is CSVRTSGALDEQFF.

The table lists this clonotype with many counts. The chain joins TRBV7-2 to TRBJ2-4; tentative D call: TRBD1 (5 bases). V shed 7 bases and J shed 1 base, with 11 bases lying between them. This CDR3 is built from 14 residues. Germline CDR1 SGHTA, CDR2 FQGNSA. In nucleotides, the CDR3 is TGTGCCAGCAACCGTGGGGCGGCCAAAAACATTCAGTACTTC. It encodes CASNRGAAKNIQYF.

This clonotype was counted many times. The V call is TRBV5-1, the J call TRBJ1-1; D might be TRBD1 (6 bases). This CDR3 comprises 15 residues. V gave up 1 base and J gave up 4 bases, with 14 bases separating them. Germline values: CDR1 SGHRS, CDR2 YFSETQ. The CDR3 DNA reads TGCGCCAGCAGCTTGCAGGGGCCGGGCACCACTGAAGCTTTCTTT. This codes for CASSLQGPGTTEAFF.

This clonotype showed up just a few times. This chain uses TRBV24-1 with TRBJ2-1; TRBD2 agrees at 8 bases. Germline CDR1 is KGHDR and CDR2 is SFDVKD. The length of the CDR3 is 14 residues. V lost 9 bases, J lost 7 bases, and 10 bases stayed unmatched. The CDR3 sequence is CATQDGGGLNEQFF. CDR3 bases: TGTGCCACCCAGGACGGGGGGGGCTTGAATGAGCAGTTCTTC.